This T cell receptor beta chain was obtained from a study of CXCR3-negative and CXCR3-positive naive CD8 T cells. Notes on the study in general: TRB CDR3s of CXCR3-positive naive cells were more hydrophobic than those of CXCR3-negative naive cells. Naive subsets had comparable surface CD5; TCR strength was inferred from TRB CDR3 properties. Memory CD8+ T cell repertoires were far less diverse than both naive subsets.

It was by 5' RACE with UMI labels that the TRB cDNA libraries were prepared. Reprocessing the 5' RACE reads, TCRdb reports a single entry for every CDR3 protein and omits DNA. The repertoire table contains tens of thousands of distinct CDR3 sequences. Regarding this clonotype: Its antigen is unidentified.

The V gene's germline CDR1 is MNHEY and CDR2 SMNVEV (reference sequence). The CDR3 totals 17 residues. The sequence was collected from a human donor in good health. Some clones in this sample may be carry-over from other donors' samples. The sequenced sample was naive CXCR3- CD8+ T cells from blood. The subset: CD45RO-CCR7+CD27+CD95- naive CD8+ T cells lacking CXCR3 (TNR3-). The chain uses TRBV27 and TRBJ2-1; TCRdb lists TRBD1, though no DNA is available to test this call. The CDR3 sequence: CASSFYAGTGFYNEQFF.